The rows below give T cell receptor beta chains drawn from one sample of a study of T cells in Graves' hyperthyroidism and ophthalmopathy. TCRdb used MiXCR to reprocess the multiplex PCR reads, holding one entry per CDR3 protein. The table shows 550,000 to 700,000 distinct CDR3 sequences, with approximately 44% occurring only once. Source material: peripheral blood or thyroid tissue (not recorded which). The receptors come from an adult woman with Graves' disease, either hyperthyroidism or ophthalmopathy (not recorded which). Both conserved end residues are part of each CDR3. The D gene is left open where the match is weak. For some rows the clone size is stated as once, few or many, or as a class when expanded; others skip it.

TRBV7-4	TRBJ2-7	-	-	CASRVLGGEQYF	TGTGCCAGCAGGGTCCTCGGAGGGGAGCAGTACTTC
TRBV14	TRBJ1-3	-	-	CASSPPGGGSTIYF	TGTGCCAGCAGCCCACCAGGAGGGGGGAGCACCATATATTTT
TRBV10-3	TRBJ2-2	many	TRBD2	CAVGRLAGGGTGELFF	TGTGCCGTGGGTCGACTAGCGGGAGGCGGGACCGGGGAGCTGTTTTTT
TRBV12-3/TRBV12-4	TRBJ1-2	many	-	CASSLGGIGYTF	TGTGCCAGCAGTTTAGGAGGGATTGGCTACACCTTC
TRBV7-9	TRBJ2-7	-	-	CASSNVGEQYF	TGTGCCAGCAGCAATGTCGGCGAGCAGTACTTC
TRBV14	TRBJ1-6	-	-	CASSQAADSPLHF	TGTGCCAGCAGCCAAGCCGCAGATTCACCCCTCCACTTT
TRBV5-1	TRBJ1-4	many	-	CASSLEADGTEKLFF	TGCGCCAGCAGCTTGGAGGCTGATGGGACTGAAAAACTGTTTTTT
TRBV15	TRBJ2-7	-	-	CATSRWGTYEQYF	TGTGCCACCAGCAGATGGGGAACCTACGAGCAGTACTTC
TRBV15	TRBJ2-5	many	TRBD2	CATSRGRLAVQETQYF	TGTGCCACCAGCAGAGGGAGGCTAGCGGTCCAAGAGACCCAGTACTTC
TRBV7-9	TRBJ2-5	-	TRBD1	CASSPDRGQETQYF	TGTGCCAGCAGTCCTGACAGGGGGCAAGAGACCCAGTACTTC
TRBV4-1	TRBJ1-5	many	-	CASSQDPGRVSDQPQHF	TGCGCCAGCAGCCAAGATCCAGGCAGGGTGAGTGATCAGCCCCAGCATTTT
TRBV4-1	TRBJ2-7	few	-	CASSREYRDNSYEQYF	TGCGCCAGCAGCCGCGAATACCGGGACAACTCCTACGAGCAGTACTTC
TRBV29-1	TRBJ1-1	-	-	CSVELATMNTEAFF	TGCAGCGTTGAATTGGCCACCATGAACACTGAAGCTTTCTTT
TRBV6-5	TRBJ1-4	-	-	CASTLRGPGHREKLFF	TGTGCCAGCACTTTACGGGGGCCAGGGCACCGCGAAAAACTGTTTTTT
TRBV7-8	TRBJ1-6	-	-	CASSFRVTPGSPLHF	TGTGCCAGCAGTTTTAGGGTGACCCCCGGATCACCCCTCCACTTT
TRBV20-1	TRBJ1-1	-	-	CSASIRGRNTEAFF	TGCAGTGCTAGCATCCGGGGAAGGAACACTGAAGCTTTCTTT
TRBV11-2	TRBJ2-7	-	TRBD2	CASSLTSGREQYF	TGTGCCAGCAGCTTGACTAGCGGGAGGGAGCAGTACTTC
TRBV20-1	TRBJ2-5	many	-	CSARGAQETQYF	TGCAGTGCTAGAGGGGCCCAAGAGACCCAGTACTTC
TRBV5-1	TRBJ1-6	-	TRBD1	CASSLEGQGGNSPLHF	TGCGCCAGCAGCTTGGAAGGCCAGGGGGGCAATTCACCCCTCCACTTT
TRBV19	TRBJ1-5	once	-	CASSTSQRNQPQHF	TGTGCCAGTAGTACGAGCCAACGCAATCAGCCCCAGCATTTT
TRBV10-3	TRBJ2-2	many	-	CAISEVPGSGELFF	TGTGCCATCAGTGAAGTCCCGGGTTCCGGGGAGCTGTTTTTT
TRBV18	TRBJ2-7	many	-	CASSPPNPVGYEQYF	TGTGCCAGCTCACCACCGAACCCAGTCGGCTACGAGCAGTACTTC
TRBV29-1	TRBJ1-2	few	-	CSVDSVAGYTF	TGCAGCGTTGACTCCGTGGCTGGCTACACCTTC
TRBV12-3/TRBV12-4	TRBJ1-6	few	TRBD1	CASSPRQGPGSPLHF	TGTGCCAGCAGCCCTCGACAGGGGCCGGGATCACCCCTCCACTTT
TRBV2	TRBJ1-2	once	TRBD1	CARSTGEYGYTF	TGTGCTAGATCTACAGGGGAATATGGCTACACCTTC
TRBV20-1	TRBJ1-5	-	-	CSALDRNNQPQHF	TGCAGTGCTCTGGACCGAAACAATCAGCCCCAGCATTTT
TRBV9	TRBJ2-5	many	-	CASSVVAGGAQETQYF	TGTGCCAGCAGCGTAGTAGCCGGCGGGGCCCAAGAGACCCAGTACTTC
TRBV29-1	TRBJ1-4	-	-	CSVLQGTNEKLFF	TGCAGCGTCCTACAGGGAACTAATGAAAAACTGTTTTTT
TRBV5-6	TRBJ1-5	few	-	CASSLGGVLLYSNQPQHF	TGTGCCAGCAGCTTGGGAGGGGTACTACTTTATAGCAATCAGCCCCAGCATTTT
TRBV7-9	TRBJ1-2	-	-	CASSLASGDGYTF	TGTGCCAGCAGCTTAGCGTCTGGGGATGGCTACACCTTC
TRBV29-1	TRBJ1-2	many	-	CSVGSRDGHYGYTF	TGCAGCGTTGGGAGCCGGGACGGTCACTATGGCTACACCTTC
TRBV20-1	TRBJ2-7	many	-	CSASGLTRLEQYF	TGCAGTGCTAGCGGACTAACACGACTGGAGCAGTACTTC
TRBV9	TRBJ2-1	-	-	CASSVAGPTNNEQFF	TGTGCCAGCAGCGTAGCTGGTCCGACCAACAATGAGCAGTTCTTC
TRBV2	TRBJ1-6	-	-	CASSESRDKNSPLHF	TGTGCCAGCAGTGAATCCCGGGACAAAAATTCACCCCTCCACTTT
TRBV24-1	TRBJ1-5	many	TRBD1	CATGGQGSGQPQHF	TGTGCCACGGGCGGACAGGGGTCGGGGCAGCCCCAGCATTTT
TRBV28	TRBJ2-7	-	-	CASSFIPPSYEQYF	TGTGCCAGCAGTTTCATTCCCCCCTCCTACGAGCAGTACTTC
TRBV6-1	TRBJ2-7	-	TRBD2	CARLWREAYEQYF	TGTGCTAGATTGTGGCGGGAGGCCTACGAGCAGTACTTC
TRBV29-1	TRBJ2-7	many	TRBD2	CSVEDSAGGPLGEQYF	TGCAGCGTTGAAGATTCAGCGGGAGGGCCCTTGGGTGAGCAGTACTTC
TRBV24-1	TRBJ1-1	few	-	CATREGTNTEAFF	TGTGCCACCCGCGAAGGCACCAACACTGAAGCTTTCTTT
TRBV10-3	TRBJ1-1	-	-	CAISDSGAAATGNLF	TGTGCCATCAGTGATTCAGGGGCGGCCGCAACGGGAAATCTCTTT
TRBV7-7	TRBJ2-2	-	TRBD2	CASSRHSGRAAGELFF	TGTGCTAGCAGCCGACATAGCGGGAGGGCAGCCGGGGAGCTGTTTTTT
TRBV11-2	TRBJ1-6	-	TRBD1	CASSTPSGTGTSPLHF	TGTGCCAGCAGTACCCCCTCGGGGACAGGGACCTCACCCCTCCACTTT
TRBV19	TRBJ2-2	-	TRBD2	CASKAGRAAGELFF	TGTGCCAGTAAAGCAGGGAGGGCGGCCGGGGAGCTGTTTTTT
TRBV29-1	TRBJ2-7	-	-	CSVESGKSYEQYF	TGCAGCGTTGAATCGGGCAAATCCTACGAGCAGTACTTC
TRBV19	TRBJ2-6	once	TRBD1	CASSPTGNVLTF	TGTGCCAGTAGTCCGACAGGGAACGTCCTGACTTTC
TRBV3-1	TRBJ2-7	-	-	CASSLGGTSDRTYEQYF	TGTGCCAGCAGCCTCGGGGGCACTAGCGACCGTACCTACGAGCAGTACTTC
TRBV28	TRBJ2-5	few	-	CASSTIGGRETQYF	TGTGCCAGCAGTACTATCGGAGGGCGAGAGACCCAGTACTTC
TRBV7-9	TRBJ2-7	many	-	CASSSVASYEQYF	TGTGCCAGCAGCTCGGTAGCATCCTACGAGCAGTACTTC
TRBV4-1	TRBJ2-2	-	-	CASSQLGRGRRGGELFF	TGCGCCAGCAGCCAACTCGGACGAGGGAGGAGAGGCGGGGAGCTGTTTTTT
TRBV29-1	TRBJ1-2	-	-	CSVEPLGKVGYGYTF	TGCAGCGTTGAACCCCTGGGAAAGGTCGGCTATGGCTACACCTTC
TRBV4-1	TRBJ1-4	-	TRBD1	CASSQDRDSDEKLFF	TGCGCCAGCAGCCAAGATCGGGACAGCGACGAAAAACTGTTTTTT
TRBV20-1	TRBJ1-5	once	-	CSARDPLNQPQHF	TGCAGTGCTAGAGATCCTCTCAATCAGCCCCAGCATTTT
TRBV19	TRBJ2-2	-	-	CASSHRTASGELFF	TGTGCCAGTAGTCACAGGACAGCCTCGGGGGAGCTGTTTTTT
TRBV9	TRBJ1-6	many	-	CASSVGTSNSPLHF	TGTGCCAGCAGCGTGGGAACGTCTAATTCACCCCTCCACTTT
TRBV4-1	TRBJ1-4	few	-	CASRSPAKNEKLFF	TGCGCCAGCAGATCCCCGGCCAAAAATGAAAAACTGTTTTTT